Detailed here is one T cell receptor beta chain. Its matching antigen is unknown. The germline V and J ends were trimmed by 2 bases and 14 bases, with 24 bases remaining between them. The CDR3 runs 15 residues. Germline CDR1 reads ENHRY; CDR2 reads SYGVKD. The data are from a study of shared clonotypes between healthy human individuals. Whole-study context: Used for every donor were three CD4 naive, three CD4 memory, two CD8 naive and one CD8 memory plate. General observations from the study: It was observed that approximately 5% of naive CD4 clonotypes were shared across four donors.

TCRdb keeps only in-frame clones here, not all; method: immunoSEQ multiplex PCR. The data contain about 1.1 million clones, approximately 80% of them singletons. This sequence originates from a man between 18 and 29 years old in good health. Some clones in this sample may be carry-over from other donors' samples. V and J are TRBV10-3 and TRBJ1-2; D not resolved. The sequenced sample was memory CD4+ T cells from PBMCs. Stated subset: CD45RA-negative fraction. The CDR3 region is CAISESSWGTMATTF. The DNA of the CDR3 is TGTGCCATCAGTGAGAGTTCTTGGGGTACTATGGCTACGACCTTC.